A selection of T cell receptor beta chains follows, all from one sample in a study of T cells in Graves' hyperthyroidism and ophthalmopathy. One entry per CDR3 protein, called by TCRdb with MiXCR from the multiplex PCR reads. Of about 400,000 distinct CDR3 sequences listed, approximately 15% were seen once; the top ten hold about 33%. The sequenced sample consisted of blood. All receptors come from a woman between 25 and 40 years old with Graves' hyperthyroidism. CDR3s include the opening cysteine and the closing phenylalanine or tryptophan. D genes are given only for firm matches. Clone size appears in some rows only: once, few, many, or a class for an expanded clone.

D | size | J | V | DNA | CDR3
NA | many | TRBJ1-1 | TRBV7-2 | TGTGCCAGCAGCTTAGCCAACCCACTGAACACTGAAGCTTTCTTT | CASSLANPLNTEAFF
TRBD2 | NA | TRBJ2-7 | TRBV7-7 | TGTGCTAGCAGCTTGACTAGCGGGAGTGACGAGCAGTACTTC | CASSLTSGSDEQYF
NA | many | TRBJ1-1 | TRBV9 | TGTGCCAGCAGCGTAGCCGGGGGGGGCACTGAAGCTTTCTTT | CASSVAGGGTEAFF
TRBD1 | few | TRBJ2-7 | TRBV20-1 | TGCAGTGCTACCGCTCTAGGGGGCGAGCCGACTCGGGAGCAGTACTTC | CSATALGGEPTREQYF
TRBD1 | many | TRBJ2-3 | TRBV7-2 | TGTGCCAGCAGCTCCGGGACAGGACGCACAGATACGCAGTATTTT | CASSSGTGRTDTQYF
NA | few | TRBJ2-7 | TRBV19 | TGTGCCAGCCAACCCGACTACGGGGTCTACGAGCAGTACTTC | CASQPDYGVYEQYF
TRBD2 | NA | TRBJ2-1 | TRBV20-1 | TGCAGTGCTTGTGAAGGACTAGCGGACTACAATGAGCAGTTCTTC | CSACEGLADYNEQFF
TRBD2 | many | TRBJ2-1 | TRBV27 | TGTGCCAGCAGTTTATCTCCCCCTAGCGGGAGCGATGAGCAGTTCTTC | CASSLSPPSGSDEQFF
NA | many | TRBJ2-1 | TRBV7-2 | TGTGCCAGCAGCTTAGGAGGGGGACAGCAGTTCTTC | CASSLGGGQQFF
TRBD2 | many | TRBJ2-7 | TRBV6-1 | TGTGCCAGCAGTGAATCGGGCCTAGCGGTCGCCTACGAGCAGTACTTC | CASSESGLAVAYEQYF
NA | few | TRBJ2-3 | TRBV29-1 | TGCAGCCCTGAGGGGCGGCGTGCTAGCACAGATACGCAGTATTTT | CSPEGRRASTDTQYF
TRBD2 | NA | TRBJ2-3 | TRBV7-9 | TGTGCCAGCAGTGAATCAGGCGGGAGGGAGGCAGATACGCAGTATTTT | CASSESGGREADTQYF
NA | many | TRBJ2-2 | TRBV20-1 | TGCAGTGCTAACTCAGGGTCGGGGTCGAGGACCGGGGAGCTGTTTTTT | CSANSGSGSRTGELFF
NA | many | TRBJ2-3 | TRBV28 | TGTGCCAGCAGCCCCCCCTTGGGCACAGATACGCAGTATTTT | CASSPPLGTDTQYF
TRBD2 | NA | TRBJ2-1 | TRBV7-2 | TGTGCCAGCAGCTTTGGACTAGCGGAAAACAATGAGCAGTTCTTC | CASSFGLAENNEQFF
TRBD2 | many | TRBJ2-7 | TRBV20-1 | TGCAGTGCTATGCGGGGGAGCCGGAACGAGCAGTACTTC | CSAMRGSRNEQYF
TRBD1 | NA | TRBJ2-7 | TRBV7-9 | TGTGCCAGCAGCCTCCGACAGGGTGTTTCGGTCGAGCAGTACTTC | CASSLRQGVSVEQYF
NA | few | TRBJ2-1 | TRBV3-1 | TGTGCCAGCAGCAGGGGTGGGATCAGCTCCTACAATGAGCAGTTCTTC | CASSRGGISSYNEQFF
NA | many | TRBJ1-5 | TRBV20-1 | TGCAGTGCTAGAGAACGTGGTCAGCCCCAGCATTTT | CSARERGQPQHF
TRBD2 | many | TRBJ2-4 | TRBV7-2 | TGTGCCAGCAGCGGTCCGGGACTAGAAAACATTCAGTACTTC | CASSGPGLENIQYF
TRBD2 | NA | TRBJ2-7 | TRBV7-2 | TGTGCCAGCACCGCTCAAGCGGGCGGGAGGGCCTGGGAGCAGTACTTC | CASTAQAGGRAWEQYF
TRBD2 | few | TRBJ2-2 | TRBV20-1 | TGCAGTGCTAGAGATTGGGCCGGGACTAGCGGGAAAGTGGCCGGGGAGCTGTTTTTT | CSARDWAGTSGKVAGELFF
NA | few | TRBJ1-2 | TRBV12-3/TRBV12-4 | TGTGCCAGCTGTATGGGGGGCGGCTATGGCTACACCTTC | CASCMGGGYGYTF
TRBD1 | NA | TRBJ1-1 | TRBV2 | TGTGCCAGCAGTGAAATAGCTACAGGGGGCCCCTCGAACACTGAAGCTTTCTTT | CASSEIATGGPSNTEAFF
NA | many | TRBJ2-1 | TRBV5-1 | TGCGCCAGCAGCACCGGGGCGGCCAATGAGCAGTTCTTC | CASSTGAANEQFF
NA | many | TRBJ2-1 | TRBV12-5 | TGTGCTAGTGGTTTGGGGAGCTCCTACAATGAGCAGTTCTTC | CASGLGSSYNEQFF
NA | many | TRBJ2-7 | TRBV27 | TGTGCCAGCAGTCCCCTAGGGATATACGAGCAGTACTTC | CASSPLGIYEQYF
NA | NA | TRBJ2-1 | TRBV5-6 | TGTGCCAGCAGCATAGGACCGTCGGGGGCCAATGAGCAGTTCTTC | CASSIGPSGANEQFF
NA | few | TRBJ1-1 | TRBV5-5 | TGTGCCAGCAGCTGGGGGACGCACTTGAACACTGAAGCTTTCTTT | CASSWGTHLNTEAFF
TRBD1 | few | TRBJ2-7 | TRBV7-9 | TGTGCCAGCAGCTTAGAGCGGACAGGGGTCTACGAGCAGTACTTC | CASSLERTGVYEQYF
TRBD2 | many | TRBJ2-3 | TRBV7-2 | TGTGCCAGCAGCGAGAGGACTAGCAGCACAGATACGCAGTATTTT | CASSERTSSTDTQYF
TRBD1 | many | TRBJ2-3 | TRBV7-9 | TGTGCCAGCAGCTCCCTCGACAGGGCGGCAGATACGCAGTATTTT | CASSSLDRAADTQYF
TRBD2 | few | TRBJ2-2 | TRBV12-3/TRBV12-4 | TGTGCCAGCAGCACCCGGACTAGCGGTACCACCGGGGAGCTGTTTTTT | CASSTRTSGTTGELFF
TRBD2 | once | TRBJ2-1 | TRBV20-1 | TGCAGTGCTAGGGAAGGGACTAGCGGGAGGGGTAATGAGCAGTTCTTC | CSAREGTSGRGNEQFF
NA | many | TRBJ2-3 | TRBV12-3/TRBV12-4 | TGTGCCAGCAGTTTTATCGGGAGCTCAGATACGCAGTATTTT | CASSFIGSSDTQYF
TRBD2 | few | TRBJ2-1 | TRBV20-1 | TGCAGTGCTGCTAGGACTAGCGGGGGCTCCTACAATGAGCAGTTCTTC | CSAARTSGGSYNEQFF
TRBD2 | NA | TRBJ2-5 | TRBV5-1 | TGCGCCAGCAGCCCTGCCGGGACTAGCGGGAGTTACTTC | CASSPAGTSGSYF
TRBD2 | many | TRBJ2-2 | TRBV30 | TGTGCCTGGAGCCTAGCGGGAGGGCCATTTACCGGGGAGCTGTTTTTT | CAWSLAGGPFTGELFF
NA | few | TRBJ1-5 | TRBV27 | TGTGCCAGCAGTTTATCTCGAAGTGGGAATCAGCCCCAGCATTTT | CASSLSRSGNQPQHF
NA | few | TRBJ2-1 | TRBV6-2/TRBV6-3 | TGTGCCAGCACCAACGGGGCTGCGCAGTTCTTC | CASTNGAAQFF